This T cell receptor (beta chain) was sequenced during a study of early T cells in non-severe SARS-CoV-2 infection. As for the study in general: Bulk RNA from unsorted whole blood was sequenced; chains were unpaired.

The CDR3 is 13 amino acids. Germline V lookup: CDR1 MDHEN, CDR2 SYDVKM. Deletions cut 9 bases from V and 1 base from J, with 10 bases between. This clonotype was found many times. The antigen is undetermined. TCRdb recomputed calls from the 5' RACE reads with MiXCR, one row per CDR3 protein. This sample has around 110,000 distinct CDR3 sequences; roughly 11% occur once, and the top ten carry 7.6%. Points from the study as a whole: Matches to VDJdb favored anti-spike CD8 responses and missed private and CD4 specificities.

The sequenced sample consisted of whole blood. This receptor was taken from an adult who was a healthcare worker with PCR-confirmed SARS-CoV-2 infection or an uninfected control (not recorded which). The V and J genes are TRBV28 and TRBJ2-1, with D unresolved. CDR3 sequence reads: CASGPRSYNEQFF. The CDR3 region has the DNA TGTGCCAGTGGACCGAGATCCTACAATGAGCAGTTCTTC. The whole variable domain, filled in from reference TRBV28 and TRBJ2-1, reads DVKVTQSSRYLVKRTGEKVFLECVQDMDHENMFWYRQDPGLGLRLIYFSYDVKMKEKGDIPEGYSVSREKKERFSLILESASTNQTSMYLCASGPRSYNEQFFGPGTRLTVL.